Listed here are 13 T cell receptor beta chains from one sample, sequenced in a study of prognosis after radiotherapy for stage I lung cancer. Two-round multiplex PCR amplified TCR beta CDR3 from genomic DNA. Individual primers that were specific to each TRBV and TRBJ gene served in first-round PCR. TCRdb ran MiXCR on the multiplex PCR reads and lists one entry per CDR3 protein. The sample includes over 45,000 distinct CDR3 sequences, less than 30% of them seen just once. The sequencing used PBMCs, collected before or after stereotactic body radiation therapy (not recorded which). The receptors were gathered from a donor of 50 years or more with non-small cell lung cancer.

Of note for this clonotype: One base away lies a much larger clone, so this may be a sequencing read error. The J gene is TRBJ2-5, the V gene TRBV3-1, with a tentative D call TRBD2 (5 bases). The germline V gene encodes CDR1 LGHDT and CDR2 YNNKEL (reference sequence). The CDR3 covers 15 residues. CDR3 in DNA: TGTACCAGCAGCCCCGGGGTAGGGATCCAAGAGACCCAGTACTTC. This translates into CTSSPGVGIQETQYF.

This clonotype came up many times. The gene calls are TRBV7-2 and TRBJ2-7; D not certain. The V and J ends lost 7 bases and 1 base respectively, with 11 bases between them. From germline, CDR1 is SGHTA and CDR2 FQGNSA. The CDR3 is 13 amino acids. The CDR3 spells CASTLMGSYEQYF. Written as DNA, the CDR3 is TGTGCCAGCACCTTGATGGGATCCTACGAGCAGTACTTC.

This clonotype was seen at least ten times. V and J are TRBV18 and TRBJ2-6; D not resolved. Between the trimmed V and J ends, which lost 1 base and 0 bases, there was a span of 4 bases. This CDR3 is 15 amino acids long. Germline V gene data show CDR1 as KGHSH and CDR2 as LQKENI. The DNA of the CDR3 is TGTGCCAGCTCACCACAGGGCTCTGGGGCCAACGTCCTGACTTTC. Protein product: CASSPQGSGANVLTF.

This clonotype was counted ten times or more. V and J are TRBV5-6 and TRBJ2-7; no clear D gene. Germline CDR1 SGHDT, CDR2 YYEEEE. The CDR3 length is 12 residues. Trimming took 2 bases from V and 2 from J, leaving 5 bases between them. This CDR3 is CASSFDPYEQYF. The CDR3 nucleotides read TGTGCCAGCAGCTTCGACCCCTACGAGCAGTACTTC.

This clonotype was counted ten times or more. The chain has TRBV10-3 and TRBJ2-5; D not certain. CDR1 is ENHRY and CDR2 is SYGVKD in the germline V gene. The length of the CDR3 is 15 residues. The ends were cut back, 0 bases at V and 1 base at J, with 9 bases in the middle. CDR3 sequence reads: CAISESGRTQETQYF. The DNA of the CDR3 is TGTGCCATCAGTGAGTCCGGCAGAACCCAAGAGACCCAGTACTTC.

The table lists this clonotype with many counts. The rearrangement joins TRBV11-3 to TRBJ2-7, with no clear D. The germline V gene encodes CDR1 SGHNT and CDR2 YENEEA. The CDR3 runs to 12 residues. Trimming took off 2 bases at V and 6 bases at J, with 8 bases between the two ends. CDR3 sequence: CASSLLGGEQYF. The CDR3 DNA follows: TGTGCCAGCAGCTTATTGGGCGGCGAGCAGTACTTC.

This clonotype occurred once. Relative to the germline gene, one junction end is altered; a read error may explain this. The chain joins TRBV6-2 or TRBV6-3 to TRBJ2-2; 7 bases line up with TRBD1. This CDR3 comprises 16 residues. Per germline, CDR1 MNHEY and CDR2 SVGEGT. The CDR3 DNA reads as TGTGCCAGCAGTGAATCGGCCAGGGGGAACACCGGGGAGCCGTTTTTT. This gives the protein CASSESARGNTGEPFF.

This clonotype was counted many times. This rearrangement joins TRBV7-2 to TRBJ2-4, with 7 positions matching TRBD1. Germline CDR1 is SGHTA and CDR2 is FQGNSA. Trimming cost V 1 base and J 15 bases; bases outside gene matches: 9. The CDR3 sequence is 13 residues long. As DNA, the CDR3 is TGTGCCAGCAGCTTAGGACAGGGTTCCTTGACGTACTTC. Translated, it gives CASSLGQGSLTYF.

There are many counts of this clonotype. The V and J genes are TRBV6-2 or TRBV6-3 and TRBJ2-5; weak D call: TRBD2 (5 bases). Germline loops: CDR1 MNHEY, CDR2 SVGEGT. The CDR3 totals 16 residues. V was clipped by 2 bases and J by 0 bases, with 13 bases between them. The CDR3 spells CASSYTSSADQETQYF. The CDR3 nucleotides are TGTGCCAGCAGTTACACTTCATCAGCGGACCAAGAGACCCAGTACTTC.

Ten or more counts support this clonotype. Since the CDR3 does not end with the conserved phenylalanine or tryptophan, this likely comes from a read error. V gene TRBV19 combines with J gene TRBJ1-2; 9 bases fit TRBD1. Germline V gene sequence: CDR1 LNHDA, CDR2 SQIVND (reference sequence). The J segment lost 6 bases and the V segment lost 3 bases, leaving 2 bases of the junction unmatched. This CDR3 region has 13 residues. In DNA form, the CDR3 reads TGTGCCAGTAGTATGACAGGGGGAGATGGCTACACCCTC. Protein product: CASSMTGGDGYTL.

This clonotype appeared many times. This chain uses TRBV20-1 with TRBJ2-7; the D gene is possibly TRBD2 (5 bases). V was cut by 8 bases and J by 0 bases, with 14 bases left in between. Germline CDR1 DFQATT, CDR2 SNEGSKA (reference sequence). The CDR3 has 13 residues. CDR3 sequence reads: CSRPGRDSYEQYF. Here the CDR3 DNA reads TGCAGTCGCCCTGGACGGGACTCCTACGAGCAGTACTTC.

Note on this clonotype: This may stem from a read error, because a much larger clone lies one nucleotide away. CDR3 nucleotides: TGTGCCAGCAGAGACCGTGCGGGGGCGAGTTCTGGGGACAACGTCCTGACTTTC. Translating gives CASRDRAGASSGDNVLTF. The chain links TRBV9 to TRBJ2-6, with TRBD2 as a possible D gene (7 bases). This CDR3 is 18 amino acids long. Germline CDR1 is SGDLS and CDR2 is YYNGEE. Filled out from reference TRBV9 and TRBJ2-6, the complete variable domain reads DSGVTQTPKHLITATGQRVTLRCSPRSGDLSVYWYQQSLDQGLQFLIQYYNGEERAKGNILERFSAQQFPDLHSELNLSSLELGDSALYFCASRDRAGASSGDNVLTFGAGSRLTVL.

This clonotype was seen repeatedly, ten times or more. The J gene is TRBJ1-1, the V gene TRBV5-4; D is unclear. Germline CDR1 SGHNT, CDR2 YYREEE (reference sequence). CDR3 length equals 13 residues. V was clipped by 1 base and J by 2 bases, with 6 bases between them. The CDR3 spells CASSLTPNTEAFF. DNA for the CDR3: TGTGCCAGCAGCTTGACCCCTAACACTGAAGCTTTCTTT.